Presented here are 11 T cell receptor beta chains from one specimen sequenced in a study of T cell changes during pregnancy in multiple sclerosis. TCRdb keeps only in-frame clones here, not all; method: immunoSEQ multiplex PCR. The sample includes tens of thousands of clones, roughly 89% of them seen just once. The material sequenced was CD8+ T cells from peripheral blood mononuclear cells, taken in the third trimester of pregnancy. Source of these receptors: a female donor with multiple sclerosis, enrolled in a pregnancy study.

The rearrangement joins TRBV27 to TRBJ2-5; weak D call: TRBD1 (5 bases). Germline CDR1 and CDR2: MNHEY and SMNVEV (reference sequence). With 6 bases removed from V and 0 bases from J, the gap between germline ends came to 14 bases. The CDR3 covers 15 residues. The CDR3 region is CASRGLGAYQETQYF. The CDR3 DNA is TGTGCCAGCAGGGGTTTAGGGGCTTACCAAGAGACCCAGTACTTC.

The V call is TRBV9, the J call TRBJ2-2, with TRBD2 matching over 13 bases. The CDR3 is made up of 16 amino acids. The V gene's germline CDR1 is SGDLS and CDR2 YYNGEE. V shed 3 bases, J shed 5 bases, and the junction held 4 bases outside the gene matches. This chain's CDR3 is CASSELAGGRTGELFF. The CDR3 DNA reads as TGTGCCAGCAGCGAACTAGCGGGGGGGCGGACCGGGGAGCTGTTTTTT.

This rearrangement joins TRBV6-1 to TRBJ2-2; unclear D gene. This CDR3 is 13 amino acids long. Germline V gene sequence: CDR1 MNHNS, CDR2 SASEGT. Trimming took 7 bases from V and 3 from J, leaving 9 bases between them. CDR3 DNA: TGTGCCAGCACGAACAGATACACCGGGGAGCTGTTTTTT. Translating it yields CASTNRYTGELFF.

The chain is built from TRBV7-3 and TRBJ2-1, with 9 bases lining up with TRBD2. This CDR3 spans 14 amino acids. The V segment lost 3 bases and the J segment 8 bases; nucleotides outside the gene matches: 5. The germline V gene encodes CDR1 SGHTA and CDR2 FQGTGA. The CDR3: CASSLAGGRYEQFF. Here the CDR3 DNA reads TGTGCCAGCAGCTTGGCGGGGGGGCGGTATGAGCAGTTCTTC.

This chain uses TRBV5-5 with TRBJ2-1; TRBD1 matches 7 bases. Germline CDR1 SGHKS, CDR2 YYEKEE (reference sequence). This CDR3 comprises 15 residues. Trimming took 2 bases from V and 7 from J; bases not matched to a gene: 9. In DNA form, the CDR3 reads TGTGCCAGCAGCTTCTTCCAGGGGGTATCTAATGAGCAGTTCTTC. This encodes CASSFFQGVSNEQFF.

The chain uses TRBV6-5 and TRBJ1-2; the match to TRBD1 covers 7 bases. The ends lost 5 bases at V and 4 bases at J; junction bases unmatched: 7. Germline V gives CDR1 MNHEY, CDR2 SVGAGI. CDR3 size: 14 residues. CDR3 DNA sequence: TGTGCCAGCAGTAAAAACAGGGGAGGCTATGGCTACACCTTC. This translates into CASSKNRGGYGYTF.

CDR3 in amino acids: CASSSPGQALYGYTF. The CDR3 DNA reads TGTGCCAGCAGTTCTCCGGGACAGGCCCTCTATGGCTACACCTTC. The rearrangement links TRBV27 to TRBJ1-2; TRBD1 matches at 8 bases. The CDR3 totals 15 residues. In germline, CDR1 is MNHEY, CDR2 SMNVEV (reference sequence). Trimming took 4 bases from V and 4 from J; bases not matched to a gene: 8.

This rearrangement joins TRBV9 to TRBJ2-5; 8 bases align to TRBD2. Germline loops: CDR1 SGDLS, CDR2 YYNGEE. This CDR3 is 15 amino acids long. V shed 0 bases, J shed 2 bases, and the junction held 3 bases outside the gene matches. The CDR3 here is CASSVGSSGQETQYF. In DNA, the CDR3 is TGTGCCAGCAGCGTAGGTTCTAGCGGGCAAGAGACCCAGTACTTC.

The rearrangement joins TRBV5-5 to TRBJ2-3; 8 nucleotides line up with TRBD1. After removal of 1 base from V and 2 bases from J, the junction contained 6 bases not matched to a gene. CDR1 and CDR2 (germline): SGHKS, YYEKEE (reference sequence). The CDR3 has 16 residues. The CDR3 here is CASSLSAGGLTDTQYF. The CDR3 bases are TGTGCCAGCAGCTTGTCCGCAGGGGGCCTCACAGATACGCAGTATTTT.

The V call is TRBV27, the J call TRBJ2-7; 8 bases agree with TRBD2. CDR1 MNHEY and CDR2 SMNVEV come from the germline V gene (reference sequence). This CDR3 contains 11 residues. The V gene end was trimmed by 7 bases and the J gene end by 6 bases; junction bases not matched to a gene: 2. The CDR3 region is CASKRGLEQYF. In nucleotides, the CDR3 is TGTGCCAGCAAGCGGGGGCTCGAGCAGTACTTC.

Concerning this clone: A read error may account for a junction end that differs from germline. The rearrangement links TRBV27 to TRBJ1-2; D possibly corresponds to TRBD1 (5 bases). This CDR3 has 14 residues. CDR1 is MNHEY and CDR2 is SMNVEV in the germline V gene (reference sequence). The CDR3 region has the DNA TGTGCCAGCAGCCCGGGCAGGGTCAACTATGGCTACATCTTC. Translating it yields CASSPGRVNYGYIF.